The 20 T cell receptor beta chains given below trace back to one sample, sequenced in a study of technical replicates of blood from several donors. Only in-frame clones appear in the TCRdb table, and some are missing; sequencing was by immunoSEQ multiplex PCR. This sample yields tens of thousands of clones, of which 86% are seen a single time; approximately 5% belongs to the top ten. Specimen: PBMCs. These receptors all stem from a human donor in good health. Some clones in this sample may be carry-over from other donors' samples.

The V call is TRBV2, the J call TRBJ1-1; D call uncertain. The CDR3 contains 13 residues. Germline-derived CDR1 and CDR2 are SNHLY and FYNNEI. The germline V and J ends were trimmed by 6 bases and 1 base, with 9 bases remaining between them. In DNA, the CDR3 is TGTGCCAGCAGGGAACAGTCGAACACTGAAGCTTTCTTT. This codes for CASREQSNTEAFF.

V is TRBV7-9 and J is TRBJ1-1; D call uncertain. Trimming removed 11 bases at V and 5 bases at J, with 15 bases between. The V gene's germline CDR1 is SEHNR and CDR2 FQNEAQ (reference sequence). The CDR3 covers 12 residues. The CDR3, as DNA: TGTGCCCCGTGGAACCTGCGGACTGAAGCTTTCTTT. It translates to CAPWNLRTEAFF.

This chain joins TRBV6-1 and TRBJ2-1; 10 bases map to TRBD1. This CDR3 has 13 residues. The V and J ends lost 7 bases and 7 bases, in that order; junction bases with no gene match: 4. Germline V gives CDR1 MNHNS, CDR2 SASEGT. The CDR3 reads CASKRQGANEQFF. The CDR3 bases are TGTGCCAGCAAAAGACAGGGGGCGAATGAGCAGTTCTTC.

The CDR3 reads CASSRQDGDSYEQYF. The CDR3, as DNA: TGTGCCAGCAGCCGACAGGACGGCGACTCCTACGAGCAGTACTTC. The chain employs TRBV7-2 and TRBJ2-7; D is possibly TRBD1 (6 bases). Germline lookup yields CDR1 SGHTA and CDR2 FQGNSA. V lost 5 bases and J lost 0, with 14 bases in between. The CDR3 spans 15 residues.

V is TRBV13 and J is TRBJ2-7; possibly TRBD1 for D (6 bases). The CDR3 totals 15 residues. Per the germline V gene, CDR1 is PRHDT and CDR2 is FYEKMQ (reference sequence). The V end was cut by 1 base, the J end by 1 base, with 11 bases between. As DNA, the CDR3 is TGTGCCAGCAGCTTAGCCCCACAGGGATCCTACGAGCAGTACTTC. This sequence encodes CASSLAPQGSYEQYF.

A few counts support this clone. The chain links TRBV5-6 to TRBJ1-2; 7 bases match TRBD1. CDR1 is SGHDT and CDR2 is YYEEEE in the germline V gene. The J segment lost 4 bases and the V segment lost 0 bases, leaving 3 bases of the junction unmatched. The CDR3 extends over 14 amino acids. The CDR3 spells CASSLVDRVYGYTF. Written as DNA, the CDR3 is TGTGCCAGCAGCTTGGTCGACAGGGTCTATGGCTACACCTTC.

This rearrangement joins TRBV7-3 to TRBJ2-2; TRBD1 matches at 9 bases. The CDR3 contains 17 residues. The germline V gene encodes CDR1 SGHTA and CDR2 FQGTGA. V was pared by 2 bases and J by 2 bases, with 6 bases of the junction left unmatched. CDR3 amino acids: CASSLSRDRANTGELFF. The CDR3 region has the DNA TGTGCCAGCAGCTTATCTAGGGACAGGGCTAACACCGGGGAGCTGTTTTTT.

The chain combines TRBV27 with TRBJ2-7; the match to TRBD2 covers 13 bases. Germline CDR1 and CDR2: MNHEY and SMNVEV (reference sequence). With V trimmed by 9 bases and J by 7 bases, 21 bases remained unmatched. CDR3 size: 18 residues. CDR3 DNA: TGTGCCAGAAAGAAGTACTTTGAACTAGCGGGAGGGCCGGGGGAGCAGTACTTC. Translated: CARKKYFELAGGPGEQYF.

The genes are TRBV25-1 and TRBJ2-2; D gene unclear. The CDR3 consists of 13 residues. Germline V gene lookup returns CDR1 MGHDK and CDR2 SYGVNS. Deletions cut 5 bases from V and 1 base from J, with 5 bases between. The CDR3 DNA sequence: TGTGCCAGCAGTCAACAGAACACCGGGGAGCTGTTTTTT. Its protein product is CASSQQNTGELFF.

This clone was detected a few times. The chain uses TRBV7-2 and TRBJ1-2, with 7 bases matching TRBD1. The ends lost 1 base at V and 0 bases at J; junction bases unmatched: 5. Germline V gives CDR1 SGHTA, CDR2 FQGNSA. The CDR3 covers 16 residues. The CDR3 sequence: CASSLDKTGTNYGYTF. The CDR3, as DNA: TGTGCCAGCAGCTTAGATAAGACAGGGACTAACTATGGCTACACCTTC.

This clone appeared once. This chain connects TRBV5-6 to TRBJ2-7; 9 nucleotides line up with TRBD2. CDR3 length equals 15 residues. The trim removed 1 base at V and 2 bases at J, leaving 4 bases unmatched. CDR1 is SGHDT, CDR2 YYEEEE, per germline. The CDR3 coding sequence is TGTGCCAGCAGCTTGTTAGCGGGAGTTACCTACGAGCAGTACTTC. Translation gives CASSLLAGVTYEQYF.

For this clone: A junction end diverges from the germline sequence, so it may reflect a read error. CDR3: CASSVAGRETQYF. The CDR3 coding sequence is TGTGCCAGCAGTGTAGCGGGTCGAGAGACCCAGTACTTC. The genes are TRBV9 and TRBJ2-5; 7 positions match TRBD2. The CDR3 is 13 amino acids. Germline loops: CDR1 SGDLS, CDR2 YYNGEE.

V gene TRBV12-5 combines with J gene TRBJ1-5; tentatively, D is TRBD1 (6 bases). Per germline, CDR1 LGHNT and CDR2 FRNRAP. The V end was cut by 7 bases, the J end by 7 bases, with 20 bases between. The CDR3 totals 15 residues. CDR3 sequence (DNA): TGTGCTAGTGTTAACCTCGGGGGGGCTGGGCAGCCCCAGCATTTT. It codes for CASVNLGGAGQPQHF. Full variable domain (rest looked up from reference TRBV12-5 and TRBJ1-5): DARVTQTPRHKVTEMGQEVTMRCQPILGHNTVFWYRQTMMQGLELLAYFRNRAPLDDSGMPKDRFSAEMPDATLATLKIQPSEPRDSAVYFCASVNLGGAGQPQHFGDGTRLSIL.

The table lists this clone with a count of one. The CDR3 DNA is TGCGCCAGCAGCTTAGGACTAGCGGGAGAATTGGATGAGCAGTTCTTC. Translating gives CASSLGLAGELDEQFF. The V gene is TRBV5-1, the J gene TRBJ2-1; TRBD2 matches 13 bases. Per the germline V gene, CDR1 is SGHRS and CDR2 is YFSETQ. This CDR3 comprises 16 residues. The V gene end was trimmed by 2 bases and the J gene end by 8 bases; junction bases not matched to a gene: 7.

DNA of the CDR3: TGTGCCAGCAGTAAACAGGGGATACAAGCTTTCTTT. Translation gives CASSKQGIQAFF. The V call is TRBV6-5, the J call TRBJ1-1; 7 positions match TRBD1. J was trimmed by 9 bases and V by 5 bases; bases with no gene match: 6. Germline CDR1 reads MNHEY; CDR2 reads SVGAGI. CDR3 length equals 12 residues.

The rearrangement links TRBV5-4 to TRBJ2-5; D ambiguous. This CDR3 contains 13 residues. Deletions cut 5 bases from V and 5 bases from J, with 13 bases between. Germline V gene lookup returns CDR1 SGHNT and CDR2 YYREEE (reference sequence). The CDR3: CASSSVGVETQYF. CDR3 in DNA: TGTGCCAGCAGTTCGGTGGGCGTTGAGACCCAGTACTTC.

CDR3 DNA sequence: TGCAGTGCCCAGGACAGTAGGGGCTACACCTTC. It is translated as CSAQDSRGYTF. The J gene is TRBJ1-2, the V gene TRBV20-1; D is perhaps TRBD1 (6 bases). V was shortened by 6 bases and J by 8 bases, with 13 bases between the two germline ends. The CDR3 loop spans 11 amino acids. Germline CDR1 is DFQATT and CDR2 is SNEGSKA (reference sequence).

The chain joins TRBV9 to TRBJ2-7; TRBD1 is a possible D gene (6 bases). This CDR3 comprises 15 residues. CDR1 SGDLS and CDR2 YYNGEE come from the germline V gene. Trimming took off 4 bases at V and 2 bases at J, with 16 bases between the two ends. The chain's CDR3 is CASSPRQAAPYEQYF. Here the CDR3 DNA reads TGTGCCAGCAGCCCCCGACAGGCCGCACCCTACGAGCAGTACTTC.

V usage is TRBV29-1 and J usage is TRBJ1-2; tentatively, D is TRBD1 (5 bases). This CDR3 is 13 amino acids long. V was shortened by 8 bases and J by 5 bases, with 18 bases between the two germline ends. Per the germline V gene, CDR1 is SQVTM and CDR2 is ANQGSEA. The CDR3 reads CSFFLGGEYGYTF. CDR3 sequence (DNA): TGCAGCTTTTTTTTGGGAGGGGAGTATGGCTACACCTTC.

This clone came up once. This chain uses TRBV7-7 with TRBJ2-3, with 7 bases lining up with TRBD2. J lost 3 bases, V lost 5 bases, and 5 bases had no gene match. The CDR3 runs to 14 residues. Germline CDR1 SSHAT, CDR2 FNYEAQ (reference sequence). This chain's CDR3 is CASSRGLTTDTQYF. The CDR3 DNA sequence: TGTGCCAGCAGCCGGGGACTAACAACAGATACGCAGTATTTT.